The sequence of this T cell receptor (beta chain) was determined in a study of graft-versus-host responses after intestinal transplantation. This clone ranks as medium-sized. The CDR3 is made up of 13 amino acids. Germline loops: CDR1 SSHAT, CDR2 FNYEAQ (reference sequence). Trimming stripped 2 bases from V and 7 bases from J, with 12 bases between. TCRdb's table, derived via immunoSEQ multiplex PCR, lists solely in-frame clones and lacks some. This sample has approximately 14,000 clones, with 30% to 40% found just once. Some 200,000 CFSE-labeled responder cells were plated with some 200,000 irradiated, violet-dye-labeled stimulator cells.

The receptor was derived from a human patient who received an intestinal transplant. J is TRBJ2-7 and V is TRBV7-7, with D perhaps being TRBD1 or TRBD2 (5 bases each). The sample consisted of alloreactive CD8+ T cells from a mixed lymphocyte reaction culture, taken before intestinal transplant. Indicated subset: CFSE-low proliferating T cells sorted from roughly six-day pre-transplant mixed lymphocyte reaction (GvH or HvG direction). In DNA form, the CDR3 reads TGTGCCAGCAGCTTATCCTCAGGGAGTGAGCAGTACTTC. Amino acids: CASSLSSGSEQYF. Supplemented by reference TRBV7-7 and TRBJ2-7, the full variable domain reads GAGVSQSPRYKVTKRGQDVTLRCDPISSHATLYWYQQALGQGPEFLTYFNYEAQPDKSGLPSDRFSAERPEGSISTLTIQRTEQRDSAMYRCASSLSSGSEQYFGPGTRLTVT.